This TCR beta chain is from a study of T cell responses to AZD1222 COVID-19 vaccine. Trimming at V came to 3 bases and at J to 11 bases, leaving 13 bases not matched to a gene. CDR1 is GTSNPN and CDR2 is SVGIG in the germline V gene (reference sequence). The CDR3 spans 13 residues. The data were produced by immunoSEQ multiplex PCR, yet TCRdb's version contains in-frame clones alone and is incomplete. The sample has over 100,000 clones, about 90% seen once. The sample consisted of peripheral blood, taken on day 0 of AZD1222 vaccination. This chain links TRBV30 with TRBJ2-7, with TRBD1 matching 7 bases. This sequence was found in an adult in good health. The CDR3, as DNA: TGTGCCTGGAGATCGATTGCAGGGGGTGGGGAGTACTTC. Protein: CAWRSIAGGGEYF.